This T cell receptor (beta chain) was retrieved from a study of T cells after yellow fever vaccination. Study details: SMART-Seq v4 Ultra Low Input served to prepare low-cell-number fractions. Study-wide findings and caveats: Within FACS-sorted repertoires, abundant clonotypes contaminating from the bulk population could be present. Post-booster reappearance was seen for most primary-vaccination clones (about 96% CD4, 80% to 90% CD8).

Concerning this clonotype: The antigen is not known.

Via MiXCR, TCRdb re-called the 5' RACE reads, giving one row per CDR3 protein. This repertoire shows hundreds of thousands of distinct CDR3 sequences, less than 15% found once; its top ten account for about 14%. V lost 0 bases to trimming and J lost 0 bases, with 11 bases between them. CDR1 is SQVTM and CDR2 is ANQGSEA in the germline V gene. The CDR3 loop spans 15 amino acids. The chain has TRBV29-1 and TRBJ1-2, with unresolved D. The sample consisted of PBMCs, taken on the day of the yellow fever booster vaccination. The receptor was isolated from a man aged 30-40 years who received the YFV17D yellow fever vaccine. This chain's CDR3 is CSVEDKVYSNYGYTF. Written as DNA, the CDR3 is TGCAGCGTTGAAGATAAGGTTTACTCTAACTATGGCTACACCTTC.